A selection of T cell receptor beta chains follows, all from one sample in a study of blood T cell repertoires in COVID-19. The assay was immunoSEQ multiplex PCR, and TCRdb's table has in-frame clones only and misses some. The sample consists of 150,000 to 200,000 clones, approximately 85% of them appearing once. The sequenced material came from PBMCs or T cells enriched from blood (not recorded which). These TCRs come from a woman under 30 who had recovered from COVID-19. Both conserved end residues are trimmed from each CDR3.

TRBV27,ASSSSGVGGHSYNEQF
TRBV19,ASSIDQWRQGGYEQF
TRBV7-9,ASSPGDREVNYGYT
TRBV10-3,AISESSGVNQPQH
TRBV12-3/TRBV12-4,ASSGGVVTQY
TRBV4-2,ASSQTHGTSQGEQY
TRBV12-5,ASAPGGLNTGELF
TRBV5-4,ASSLDRMNTEAF
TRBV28,ASILGGANYGYT
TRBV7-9,ASRSRVGQQETQY
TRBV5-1,ASSLVGATSTDTQY
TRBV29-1,SVSDRSTGELF
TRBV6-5,ASRTRDRASYEQY
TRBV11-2,ASSPNRGAQY
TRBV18,ASSPTRNTEAF
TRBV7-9,ASSSLPGDGYT
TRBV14,ASSQDNGRNTEAF
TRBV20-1,SASITGGGVTDTQY
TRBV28,ASSPPTGLWEKLF
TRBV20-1,SARNSYEQY
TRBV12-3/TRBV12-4,ASSLTGYNGYT
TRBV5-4,ASSLGAGGLTYNEQF
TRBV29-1,SVESPDRNTEAF
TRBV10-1,ASSDRTGTEAF
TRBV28,ASSRLAGPNTGELF
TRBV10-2,ASKLAGGQYEQY
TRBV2,ASSEDQGMNTEAF
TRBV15,ATSLGTALGYGYT
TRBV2,AIRAQAGVGETQY
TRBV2,ASSVDRGSYEQY
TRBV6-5,ASSYGDSYEQY
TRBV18,ASQGQGHNEQF
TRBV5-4,ASSLYQGSYEQY
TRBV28,ASSLRQGFDNQPQH
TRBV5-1,ASTRGRGNSYNEQF
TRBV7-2,ASRGGQETQY
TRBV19,ASRDAGQNTYSNQPQH
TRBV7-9,ASSPRSSYEQY
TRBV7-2,ASSPRTGVYEQY
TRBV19,ASSITGIQETQY